Shown below are 17 T cell receptor beta chains from a single sample sequenced in a study of T cells after yellow fever vaccination. In TCRdb, the 5' RACE reads were re-called with MiXCR into one record per CDR3 protein. The table records approximately 300,000 distinct CDR3 sequences, approximately 9% of them present only once. The specimen was PBMCs, collected on the day of the first yellow fever vaccination. These receptors were taken from a man aged 18 to 29 who received the YFV17D yellow fever vaccine.

The gene calls are TRBV19 and TRBJ1-5, with D uncertain. The V end was cut by 1 base, the J end by 3 bases, with 4 bases between. Per the germline V gene, CDR1 is LNHDA and CDR2 is SQIVND (reference sequence). This CDR3 spans 13 amino acids. The CDR3 spells CASSIVLNQPQHF. The CDR3 DNA follows: TGTGCCAGTAGTATAGTCCTCAATCAGCCCCAGCATTTT.

In this sample, this clonotype turned up a few times. The rearrangement uses TRBV5-1 and TRBJ2-1, with D perhaps TRBD1 or TRBD2 (5 bases each). The CDR3 spans 14 residues. V lost 4 bases and J 9 bases, leaving 17 bases between the germline ends. Germline values: CDR1 SGHRS, CDR2 YFSETQ. CDR3 in amino acids: CASSRTEGPFEQFF. The CDR3 coding sequence is TGCGCCAGCAGCCGAACCGAGGGGCCATTTGAGCAGTTCTTC.

The chain employs TRBV12-1 and TRBJ2-7. TRBV12-1 is a pseudogene. The CDR3 runs to 14 residues. DNA for the CDR3: TGTGCCAGCAGCTTCGGGCACAGCCCCTACGAGCAGTACTTC. It translates to CASSFGHSPYEQYF.

The chain recombines TRBV7-8 with TRBJ2-1; D unresolved. The CDR3 is 17 residues long. The V end lost 4 bases, the J end lost 1 base, and 17 bases lay between the germline ends. The germline V gene has CDR1 SGHVS and CDR2 FQNEAQ. CDR3 in amino acids: CASSSSRAAFSYNEQFF. CDR3 in DNA: TGTGCCAGCAGCTCTTCACGGGCCGCCTTTTCCTACAATGAGCAGTTCTTC.

V is TRBV12-3 or TRBV12-4 and J is TRBJ2-3; 11 bases fit TRBD2. The J segment lost 5 bases and the V segment lost 1 base, leaving 8 bases of the junction unmatched. The CDR3 length is 17 residues. The CDR3 sequence is CASSLELAGAGEDTQYF. In DNA, the CDR3 is TGTGCCAGCAGTTTAGAACTAGCGGGGGCGGGGGAAGATACGCAGTATTTT.

This clonotype has a handful of counts. The rearrangement links TRBV6-2 or TRBV6-3 to TRBJ2-7; no clear D. The V gene's germline CDR1 is MNHEY and CDR2 SVGEGT. V lost 2 bases and J 0 bases, leaving 8 bases between the germline ends. The CDR3 is 14 amino acids. This chain's CDR3 is CASSYRYSSYEQYV. In DNA, the CDR3 is TGTGCCAGCAGTTACCGGTATAGCTCCTACGAGCAGTACGTC.

The genes are TRBV10-2 and TRBJ2-5; D might be TRBD2 (6 bases). This CDR3 contains 14 residues. With 6 bases removed from V and 7 bases from J, the gap between germline ends came to 18 bases. The germline V gene has CDR1 WSHSY and CDR2 SAAADI. CDR3 coding DNA: TGCGCCAGCAGGACCGGGACTTCTCAGGGGACCCAGTACTTC. Translated: CASRTGTSQGTQYF.

This clonotype was seen a few times. In nucleotides, the CDR3 is TGCGCCAGCAGCTCGGAGGCCATAGATACGCAGTATTTT. This gives the protein CASSSEAIDTQYF. V gene TRBV5-1 combines with J gene TRBJ2-3, with TRBD2 as a possible D gene (5 bases). This CDR3 contains 13 residues. The V gene's germline CDR1 is SGHRS and CDR2 YFSETQ. The germline V and J ends were trimmed by 3 bases and 5 bases, with 10 bases remaining between them.

This clonotype showed up just a few times. The V gene is TRBV6-5, the J gene TRBJ2-3; TRBD1 agrees at 7 bases. V lost 2 bases, J lost 4 bases, and 9 bases stayed unmatched. CDR1 MNHEY and CDR2 SVGAGI come from the germline V gene. This CDR3 contains 16 residues. The DNA for the CDR3 is TGTGCCAGCAGTTACGAGGGGTTAGGGGGCCCAGATACGCAGTATTTT. This encodes CASSYEGLGGPDTQYF.

In its sample, this clonotype was seen a few times. As DNA, the CDR3 is TGTGCCAGCAGGGATTTGGTTAATTCACCCCTCCACTTT. Protein: CASRDLVNSPLHF. This chain uses TRBV6-6 with TRBJ1-6; D is unresolved. V shed 6 bases and J shed 6 bases, with 9 bases lying between them. Per germline, CDR1 MNHNY and CDR2 SVGAGI (reference sequence). CDR3 length: 13 residues.

The CDR3, as DNA: TGCAGTGCTAGAGATCGCACTTCTTTCGAGGAGACCCAGTACTTC. This sequence encodes CSARDRTSFEETQYF. The V and J genes are TRBV20-1 and TRBJ2-5; D is unclear. The CDR3 loop spans 15 amino acids. Germline CDR1 and CDR2: DFQATT and SNEGSKA (reference sequence). Trimming cost V 0 bases and J 5 bases, with 16 bases left between them.

The genes are TRBV20-1 and TRBJ2-7, with D perhaps matching TRBD2 (7 bases). The CDR3 consists of 15 residues. V lost 3 bases and J lost 1, with 16 bases in between. Germline V gene data show CDR1 as DFQATT and CDR2 as SNEGSKA (reference sequence). CDR3 residues: CSARRGGYPSYEQYF. Here the CDR3 DNA reads TGCAGTGCTAGGAGGGGGGGCTACCCTTCCTACGAGCAGTACTTC.

The V gene is TRBV7-9, the J gene TRBJ2-1, with D uncertain. The CDR3 has 15 residues. The germline CDR1 and CDR2 sequences are SEHNR and FQNEAQ (reference sequence). Trimming left V 7 bases short and J 1 base short, with 14 bases between. CDR3 region: CASTNPFPSYNEQFF. CDR3 bases: TGTGCCAGCACCAACCCTTTCCCATCCTACAATGAGCAGTTCTTC.

This clonotype has more than one count but fewer than ten. The chain carries TRBV12-3 or TRBV12-4 and TRBJ2-3, with 12 bases matching TRBD2. The CDR3 is 13 residues long. V shed 11 bases, J shed 5 bases, and the junction held 5 bases outside the gene matches. In DNA form, the CDR3 reads TGTGCCGGGAGGACTAGCGGGGAAGATACGCAGTATTTT. Translating it yields CAGRTSGEDTQYF.

CDR3 in DNA: TGTGCCAGCAGCACCGGGACTAATGGCTACACCTTC. Translation gives CASSTGTNGYTF. V usage is TRBV7-9 and J usage is TRBJ1-2; weak D call: TRBD1 (5 bases). Germline V gene data show CDR1 as SEHNR and CDR2 as FQNEAQ (reference sequence). V was cut by 5 bases and J by 6 bases, with 10 bases left in between. CDR3 length: 12 amino acids.

This clonotype was detected many times. CDR3 sequence (DNA): TGCAGTGCGGGGGACAGGGCGTTCAATACGCAGTATTTT. Translation gives CSAGDRAFNTQYF. The J gene is TRBJ2-3, the V gene TRBV20-1, with 9 bases fitting TRBD1. The CDR3 is 13 amino acids. The junction had 8 bases not matched to a gene; V was cut back by 6 bases and J by 7 bases. Germline CDR1 DFQATT, CDR2 SNEGSKA (reference sequence).

This clonotype was recorded a few times. V gene TRBV4-2 combines with J gene TRBJ2-5, with TRBD1 matching 7 bases. The CDR3 is 16 amino acids. The V and J ends lost 3 bases and 4 bases, in that order; junction bases with no gene match: 11. The germline V gene encodes CDR1 LGHNA and CDR2 YNFKEQ. CDR3 residues: CASSQGQGGWRETQYF. CDR3 nucleotide sequence: TGTGCCAGCAGCCAGGGGCAAGGGGGCTGGCGAGAGACCCAGTACTTC.